This TCR beta chain originates from a study of cytomegalovirus exposure and HLA in healthy donors (TCRdb year 2017). Study-level background: In an earlier analysis of 550 to 750 of the donors, 276 Gb of sequence data and 90 million to 130 million unique TCR beta sequences from 150 million to 200 million T cells were reported. An earlier analysis of 587 of the donors used high-throughput TCR beta sequencing to judge whether each TCR beta V gene segment behaved as functional or pseudogenic. Because of strong linkage in the cohort, roughly 5 DR-DQ haplotypes were treated as single units for association and clustering. All discovery cohort repertoires had been generated using a single sequencing platform. A later analysis re-analyzed previously published TCR beta repertoires from roughly 630 donors and added high-resolution HLA genotyping to study TCR occurrence patterns. Genome-wide SNP genotypes for about three fifths of the roughly 700 donors were used in a later genetic analysis, which treated that subset as a discovery cohort. About 280 gigabases of sequencing data and tens of millions of unique TCR sequences were included in an early release covering several hundred HLA-typed donors. The study was designed to test whether signatures of past pathogen exposure could be identified by cataloging public T cell receptors. Class I and class II HLA loci were covered by the typing at four-digit resolution. The genetic ancestry cluster associated with self-reported Caucasian donors included about four fifths of the approximately 400 genotyped donors. Typing coverage varied by locus: roughly 629-630 donors for A, B, C, DRB1 and DQB1; approximately 500 for DQA1; more than 600 for DPA1; 400 to 480 for DPB1. Rather than using new phenotypic data, the later analysis identified candidate immune exposures from TCR beta sequences and from how often those sequences occurred across donors. To predict cytomegalovirus infection status, the study combined high-throughput TCR immunosequencing, statistical association of individual TCRs with disease status, and machine learning. Across 398 genotyped donors of the cohort, an average of roughly 230,000 unique TCR beta nucleotide sequences per donor were sequenced, and roughly 18% of those sequences were non-productive. Along with the approximately 600-subject first cohort, a separate validation cohort of over a hundred different subjects was used. The T cell repertoires of under 700 subjects were profiled by immunosequencing and related to cytomegalovirus serostatus. Alongside the repertoire data, information on donor age, sex, ethnicity and CMV serostatus was compiled.

Libraries came from the immunoSEQ multiplex PCR assay. For the multiplex PCR, a mixture combining 60 forward primers for TCR Vbeta segments and 13 reverse primers for TCR Jbeta segments was used. A multiplex PCR assay on genomic DNA amplified the CDR3 region of rearranged TCR beta genes. Amplified TCR beta libraries were sequenced as 87-base-pair reads on the Illumina HiSeq System. The authors' pipeline ran thus. A later analysis counted approximately 84 million unique TCR beta chains across the 640 or so repertoires, and 10 million to 12 million of these chains were shared by at least two donors. Raw reads were error-corrected and collapsed into unique sequences with a nearest-neighbor algorithm that merged closely related sequences to remove PCR and sequencing errors. V, D and J gene segments were assigned by aligning CDR3 sequences to IMGT reference sequences. Each retained sequence needed at least a six-nucleotide match to both a V gene segment and a J gene segment. A rearrangement was called productive if the CDR3 had no stop codons and remained in frame with V and J, and every other rearrangement was called non-productive. Following IMGT convention, CDR3 was defined as the stretch from the second conserved V-encoded cysteine up to the conserved J-encoded phenylalanine. In an earlier analysis of 587 of the donors, sequences lacking an unambiguous match to a single V gene segment were excluded. In an earlier analysis of 587 of the donors, a V segment was called functional when productive rearrangements were above 56.7%, and segregating when the standard deviation between donors exceeded 5%. A statistical classification framework was built to diagnose cytomegalovirus status from the catalog of TCR beta chain sequences. In a later analysis, V and J genes were assigned by comparing TCR nucleotide sequences against IMGT/GENE-DB human TR gene sequences. A later analysis assigned CDR3 sequences and most-parsimonious VDJ recombination scenarios with the TCRdist pipeline. In a later analysis, every TCR beta chain was defined by the combination of its CDR3 amino acid sequence and its V-gene family, and reads without a unique V-gene family were dropped. A later analysis removed 592 highly shared, low-generation-probability nucleotide sequences to deal with suspected cross-contamination and a sequencing artifact. In a later analysis, a clonal expansion index for each public chain was calculated from normalized within-repertoire ranks of inferred template counts. In a later analysis, generation probabilities were computed using a VDJ recombination model fitted to out-of-frame rearrangements, and the results were checked against IGoR. In a later analysis, TCR-TCR, TCR-HLA and TCR-CMV co-occurrence was scored with hypergeometric tests, and a repertoire-size bias correction was applied to TCR pairs. In a later analysis, false discovery rates were estimated by permuting HLA or CMV assignments 20 times. A later analysis grouped co-occurring TCRs with DBSCAN, adding TCRdist sequence similarity when clustering within HLA-allele-positive subsets. Repertoires with fewer than 30,000 or more than 120,000 public chains were left out of co-occurrence clustering, as were about five repertoires with anomalous nucleotide sharing. In its TCRdb copy, this immuneACCESS table keeps in-frame sequences only and misses some clones. Where compared with another copy, unresolved V genes explain less than half of these, and the others have no known cause. D and trimming come from the DNA, and the V and J calls and clone size come from that table. The sample records about 160,000 clones, approximately 78% of which are singletons. Together, the top ten hold 1.5% to 2% of the sample.

Points on this clone: Its antigen is unknown. It has no much larger one-base neighbor in the sample; base qualities were not kept.

What the research found in general, with its limitations: CMV serostatus was the only immune exposure information available for the cohort. At a false discovery rate of 0.05, a later analysis linked about 16,000 TCR beta sequences to specific HLA alleles. The classifier was reported to diagnose cytomegalovirus status with high specificity and sensitivity in both the original and validation cohorts. Sequencing depth was assumed to be roughly uniform across donors in the presence/absence analyses, though that assumption may not hold. Broadly in line with IMGT annotations, most TCR beta V segments showed up in productive rearrangements about 87% or about 30% of the time in an earlier analysis of several hundred of the donors. When HLA alleles, especially DR and DQ, strongly co-occurred, TCR associations were difficult to assign to individual alleles. Linkage disequilibrium might explain the correlated functional status among segregating V segments, but an unknown experimental factor could not be excluded. In vitro tests confirmed that a few of the cytomegalovirus-associated TCR beta chains recognize cytomegalovirus antigens. Compared with the approximately 600-donor mean, donors in an Asian-associated ancestry cluster had fewer N-insertions in productive TCRs, according to a later genetic analysis. Because HLA typing was unavailable for some donors at each locus, only the typed subset was used in association tests. Most TCR sequences were observed very rarely across donors, whereas some public TCRs were present in many individuals. The cohort was sequenced for TCR beta chains only, and without alpha or paired-chain data the features that could be detected were limited. A total of roughly 160 TCR beta chains were listed by the study as associated with cytomegalovirus. According to a later analysis, parvovirus B19, influenza, CMV and Epstein-Barr virus appeared linked to several top co-occurrence clusters. Because counts were too low, around 18 rarely observed V segments, including chromosome 9 orphons, were left out of the earlier analysis of some 600 of the donors. A cluster of highly shared sequence variants was judged likely to represent a technical artifact of the sequencing pipeline. It was suggested by the authors that the approach could potentially be generalized to other disease states and immunological phenotypes. A later genetic analysis associated a missense DCLRE1C variant with V-gene and J-gene trimming of TCR beta chains, and an independent cohort replicated the association. A further reported finding was that TCR beta sequences accurately predicted the HLA-A and HLA-B alleles for most subjects in the first cohort. According to a later analysis, most CMV-associated TCR beta chains appeared to be HLA-restricted, and the HLA associations seemed to be driven largely by CMV exposure. In a later analysis, TCR association rates were found to vary across HLA loci, with the most associated TCRs seen for DRB1 alleles and the fewest for HLA-C alleles. A later analysis found that HLA-associated TCR beta chains were more clonally expanded and had lower generation probabilities than equally common non-associated chains.

The cohort comprised around 700 healthy bone marrow donors. Cohort members were all nominally healthy when sampled, although unrecorded immune exposures were likely present. The donor was CMV seronegative and belonged to the group of 350 or so seronegative cohort members. Every donor gave a peripheral blood sample, and the peripheral blood mononuclear cells from that sample were used for TCR beta sequencing. The Qiagen DNeasy Blood Extraction Kit was used to extract genomic DNA from the blood cell samples. The sequence was collected from a woman in her late teens or twenties in good health and CMV-seronegative. The source material was PBMCs.

The CDR3 amino acid sequence is: CASSTRTSGKNEQYF. In nucleotide form, the sequence is TGTGCCAGCAGCACCCGGACTAGCGGGAAGAACGAGCAGTACTTC. In this chain, TRBV5-4 is recombined with TRBJ2-7, with TRBD2 identical over 12 junction bases. Trimming leaves V shorter by 4 bases and J shorter by 5 bases, with the junction holding 7 bases beyond the gene matches. Spanning cysteine to phenylalanine, the CDR3 consists of 15 amino acids. Only the CDR3 part of the read is kept: 45 bases, read in frame from the first base. CDR1 and CDR2 (SGHNT, YYREEE) derive from the germline V gene (reference sequence).